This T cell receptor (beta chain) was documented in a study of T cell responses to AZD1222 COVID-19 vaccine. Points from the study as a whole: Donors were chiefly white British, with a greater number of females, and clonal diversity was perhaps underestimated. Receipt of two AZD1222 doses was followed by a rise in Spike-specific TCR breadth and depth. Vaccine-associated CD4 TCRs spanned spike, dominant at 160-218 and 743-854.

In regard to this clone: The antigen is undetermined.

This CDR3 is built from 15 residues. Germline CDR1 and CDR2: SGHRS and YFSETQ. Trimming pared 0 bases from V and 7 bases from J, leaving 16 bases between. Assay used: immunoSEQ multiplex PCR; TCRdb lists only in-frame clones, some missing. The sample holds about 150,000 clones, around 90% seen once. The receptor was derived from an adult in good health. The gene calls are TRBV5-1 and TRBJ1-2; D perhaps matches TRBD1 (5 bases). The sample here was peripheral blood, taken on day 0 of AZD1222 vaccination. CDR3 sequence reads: CASSLAGAGGSGYTF. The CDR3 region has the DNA TGCGCCAGCAGCTTGGCCGGCGCGGGGGGATCTGGCTACACCTTC.